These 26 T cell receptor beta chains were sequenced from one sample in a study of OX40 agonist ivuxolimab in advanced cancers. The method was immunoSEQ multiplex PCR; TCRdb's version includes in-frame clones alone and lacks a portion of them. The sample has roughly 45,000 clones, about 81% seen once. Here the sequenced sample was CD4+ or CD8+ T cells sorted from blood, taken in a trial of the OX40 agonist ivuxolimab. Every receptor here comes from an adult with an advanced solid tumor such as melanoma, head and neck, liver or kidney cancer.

DNA of the CDR3: TGTGCCTGGAGTGTACGGAAGGCCTTCGTCTCCTACGAGCAGTACTTC. This gives the protein CAWSVRKAFVSYEQYF. The chain couples TRBV30 to TRBJ2-7, with no clear D. Germline assignment: CDR1 GTSNPN and CDR2 SVGIG (reference sequence). The CDR3 extends over 16 amino acids. Trimming took 0 bases from V and 0 from J, leaving 15 bases between them.

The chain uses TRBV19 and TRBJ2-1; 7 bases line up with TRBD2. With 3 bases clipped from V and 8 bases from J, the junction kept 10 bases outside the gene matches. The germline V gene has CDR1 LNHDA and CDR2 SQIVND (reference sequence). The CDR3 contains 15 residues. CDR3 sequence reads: CASSIRAGAGDEQFF. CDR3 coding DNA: TGTGCCAGTAGTATTCGGGCGGGAGCTGGCGATGAGCAGTTCTTC. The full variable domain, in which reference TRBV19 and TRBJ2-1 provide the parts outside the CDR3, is DGGITQSPKYLFRKEGQNVTLSCEQNLNHDAMYWYRQDPGQGLRLIYYSQIVNDFQKGDIAEGYSVSREKKESFPLTVTSAQKNPTAFYLCASSIRAGAGDEQFFGPGTRLTVL.

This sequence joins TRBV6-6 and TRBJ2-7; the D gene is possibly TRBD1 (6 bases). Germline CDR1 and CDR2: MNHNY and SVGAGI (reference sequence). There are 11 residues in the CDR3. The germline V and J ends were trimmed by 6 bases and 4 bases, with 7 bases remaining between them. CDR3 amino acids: CASSGQYEQYF. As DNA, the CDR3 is TGTGCCAGCAGCGGACAGTACGAGCAGTACTTC.

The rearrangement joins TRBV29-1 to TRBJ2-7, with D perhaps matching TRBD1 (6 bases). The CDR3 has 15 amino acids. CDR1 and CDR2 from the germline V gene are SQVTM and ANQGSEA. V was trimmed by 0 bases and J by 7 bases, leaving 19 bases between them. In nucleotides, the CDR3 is TGCAGCGTTGAAGATCCAGGGGCTAGCCGGCTTGAGCAGTACTTC. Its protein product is CSVEDPGASRLEQYF.

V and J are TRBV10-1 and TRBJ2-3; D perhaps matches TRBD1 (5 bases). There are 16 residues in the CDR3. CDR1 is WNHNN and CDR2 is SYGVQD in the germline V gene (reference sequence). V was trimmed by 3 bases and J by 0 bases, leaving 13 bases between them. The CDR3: CASSDSWTRSTDTQYF. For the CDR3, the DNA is TGCGCCAGCAGTGATTCCTGGACAAGAAGCACAGATACGCAGTATTTT.

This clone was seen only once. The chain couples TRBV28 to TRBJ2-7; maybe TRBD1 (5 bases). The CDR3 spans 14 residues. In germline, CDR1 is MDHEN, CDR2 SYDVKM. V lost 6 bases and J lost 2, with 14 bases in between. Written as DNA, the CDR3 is TGTGCCAGCAGGACGTGGGGCGACACCTACGAGCAGTACTTC. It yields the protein CASRTWGDTYEQYF.

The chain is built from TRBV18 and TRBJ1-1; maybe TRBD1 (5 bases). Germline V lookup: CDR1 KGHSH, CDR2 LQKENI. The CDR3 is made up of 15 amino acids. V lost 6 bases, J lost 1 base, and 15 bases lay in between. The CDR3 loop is CASSLEQAPNTEAFF. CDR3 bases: TGTGCCAGCTCCCTGGAACAGGCCCCGAACACTGAAGCTTTCTTT.

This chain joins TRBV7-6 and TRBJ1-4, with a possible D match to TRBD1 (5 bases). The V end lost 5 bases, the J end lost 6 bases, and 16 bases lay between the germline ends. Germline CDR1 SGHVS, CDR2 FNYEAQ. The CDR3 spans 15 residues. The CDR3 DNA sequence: TGTGCCAGCAGCCGATGGGGAGGGGCTGATGAAAAACTGTTTTTT. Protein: CASSRWGGADEKLFF.

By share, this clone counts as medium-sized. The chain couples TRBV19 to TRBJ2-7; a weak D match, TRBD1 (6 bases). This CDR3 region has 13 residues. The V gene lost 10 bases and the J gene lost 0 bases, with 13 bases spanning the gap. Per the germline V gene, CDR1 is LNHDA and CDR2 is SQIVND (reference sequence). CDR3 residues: CATVPTGSYEQYF. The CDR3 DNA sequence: TGTGCCACCGTACCGACAGGCTCCTACGAGCAGTACTTC.

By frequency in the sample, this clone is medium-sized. This chain's CDR3 is CSVSGNYEQYF. The CDR3 DNA sequence: TGCAGTGTATCTGGGAACTACGAGCAGTACTTC. The gene calls are TRBV20-1 and TRBJ2-7, with D hard to call. CDR3 length: 11 residues. The germline gives CDR1 DFQATT, CDR2 SNEGSKA (reference sequence). V was clipped by 7 bases and J by 3 bases, with 10 bases between them.

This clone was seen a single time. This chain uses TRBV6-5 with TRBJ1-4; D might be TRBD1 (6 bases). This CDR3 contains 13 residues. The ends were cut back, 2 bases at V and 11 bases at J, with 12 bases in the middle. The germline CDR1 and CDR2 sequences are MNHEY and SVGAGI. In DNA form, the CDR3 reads TGTGCCAGCAGTTACGGCGACAGGTTTAAACTGTTTTTT. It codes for CASSYGDRFKLFF.

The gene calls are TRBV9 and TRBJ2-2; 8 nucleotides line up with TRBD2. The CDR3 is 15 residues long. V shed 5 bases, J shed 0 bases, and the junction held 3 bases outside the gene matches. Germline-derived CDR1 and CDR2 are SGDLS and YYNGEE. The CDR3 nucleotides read TGTGCCAGCAGTTTTAGCGGGGCGAACACCGGGGAGCTGTTTTTT. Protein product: CASSFSGANTGELFF. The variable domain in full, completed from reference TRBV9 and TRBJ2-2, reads DSGVTQTPKHLITATGQRVTLRCSPRSGDLSVYWYQQSLDQGLQFLIQYYNGEERAKGNILERFSAQQFPDLHSELNLSSLELGDSALYFCASSFSGANTGELFFGEGSRLTVL.

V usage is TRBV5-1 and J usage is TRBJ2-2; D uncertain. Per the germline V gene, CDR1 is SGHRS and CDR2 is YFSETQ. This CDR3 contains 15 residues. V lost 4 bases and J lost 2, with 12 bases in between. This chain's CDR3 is CASSLRVDNTGELFF. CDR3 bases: TGCGCCAGCAGCCTTAGGGTTGATAACACCGGGGAGCTGTTTTTT. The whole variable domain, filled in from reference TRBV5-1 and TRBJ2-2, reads KAGVTQTPRYLIKTRGQQVTLSCSPISGHRSVSWYQQTPGQGLQFLFEYFSETQRNKGNFPGRFSGRQFSNSRSEMNVSTLELGDSALYLCASSLRVDNTGELFFGEGSRLTVL.

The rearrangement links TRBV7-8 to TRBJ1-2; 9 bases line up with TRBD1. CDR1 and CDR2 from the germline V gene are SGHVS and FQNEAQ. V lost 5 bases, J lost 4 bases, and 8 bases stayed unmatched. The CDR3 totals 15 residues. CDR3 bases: TGTGCCAGCAGCCCGGGACAGGGAGGTTTCTATGGCTACACCTTC. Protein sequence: CASSPGQGGFYGYTF.

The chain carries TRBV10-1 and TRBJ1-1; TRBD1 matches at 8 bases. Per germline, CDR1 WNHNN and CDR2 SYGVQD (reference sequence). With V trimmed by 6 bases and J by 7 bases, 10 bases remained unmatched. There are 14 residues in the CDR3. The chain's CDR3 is CASRPAGQVSEAFF. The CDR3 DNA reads TGCGCCAGCAGACCCGCGGGACAGGTTAGTGAAGCTTTCTTT.

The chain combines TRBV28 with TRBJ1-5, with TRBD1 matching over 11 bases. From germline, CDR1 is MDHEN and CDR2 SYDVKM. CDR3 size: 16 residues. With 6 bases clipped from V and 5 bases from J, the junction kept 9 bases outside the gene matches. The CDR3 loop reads CASRPVGQGGYQPQHF. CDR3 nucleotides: TGTGCCAGCAGGCCAGTGGGACAGGGGGGATATCAGCCCCAGCATTTT.

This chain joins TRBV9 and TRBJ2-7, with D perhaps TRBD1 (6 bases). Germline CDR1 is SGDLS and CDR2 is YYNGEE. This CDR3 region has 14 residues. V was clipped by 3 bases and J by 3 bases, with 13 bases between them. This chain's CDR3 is CASSANTRGYEQYF. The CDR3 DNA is TGTGCCAGCAGCGCCAACACCAGGGGCTACGAGCAGTACTTC.

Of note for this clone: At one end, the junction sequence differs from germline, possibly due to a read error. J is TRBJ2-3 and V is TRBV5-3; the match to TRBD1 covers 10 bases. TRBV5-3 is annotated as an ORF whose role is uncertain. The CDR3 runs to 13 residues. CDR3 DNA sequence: TGTGCCAGAAGCTTGGTACGGGACAGGGGAGTGTTTTTT. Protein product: CARSLVRDRGVFF.

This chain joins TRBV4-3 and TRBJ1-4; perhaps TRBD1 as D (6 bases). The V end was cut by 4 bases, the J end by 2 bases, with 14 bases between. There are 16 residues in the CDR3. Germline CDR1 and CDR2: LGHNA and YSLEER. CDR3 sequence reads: CASSRDKGTTNEKLFF. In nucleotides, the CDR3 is TGCGCCAGCAGCCGGGACAAGGGGACGACTAATGAAAAACTGTTTTTT.

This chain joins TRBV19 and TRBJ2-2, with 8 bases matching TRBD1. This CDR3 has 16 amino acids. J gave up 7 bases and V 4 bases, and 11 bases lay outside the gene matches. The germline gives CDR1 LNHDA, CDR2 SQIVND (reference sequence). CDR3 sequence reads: CASSTRTGRKNGELFF. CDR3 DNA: TGTGCCAGTAGTACTCGGACAGGGCGAAAAAACGGGGAGCTGTTTTTT.

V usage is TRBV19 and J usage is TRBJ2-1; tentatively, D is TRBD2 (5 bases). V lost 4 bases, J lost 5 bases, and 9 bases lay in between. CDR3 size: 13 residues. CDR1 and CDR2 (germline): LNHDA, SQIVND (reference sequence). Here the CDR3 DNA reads TGTGCCAGTAGTACCACTAGGAACAATGAGCAGTTCTTC. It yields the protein CASSTTRNNEQFF.

The CDR3 sequence is CASSLSIREYEQYF. In DNA form, the CDR3 reads TGTGCCAGCAGCTTAAGTATTAGGGAGTACGAGCAGTACTTC. The chain employs TRBV5-6 and TRBJ2-7; tentative D call: TRBD2 (5 bases). The V gene's germline CDR1 is SGHDT and CDR2 YYEEEE. Trimming stripped 2 bases from V and 4 bases from J, with 13 bases between. This CDR3 spans 14 amino acids.

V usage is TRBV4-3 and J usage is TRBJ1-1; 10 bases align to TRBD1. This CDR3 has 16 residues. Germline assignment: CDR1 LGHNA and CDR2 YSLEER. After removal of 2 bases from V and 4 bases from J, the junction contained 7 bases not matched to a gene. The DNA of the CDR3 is TGCGCCAGCAGCCAATTGTCGACAGGGGGCTTCACTGAAGCTTTCTTT. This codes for CASSQLSTGGFTEAFF.

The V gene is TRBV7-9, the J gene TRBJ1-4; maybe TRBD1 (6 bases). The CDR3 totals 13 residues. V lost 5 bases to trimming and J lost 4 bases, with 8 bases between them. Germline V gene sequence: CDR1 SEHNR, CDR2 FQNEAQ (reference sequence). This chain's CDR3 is CASSARGNEKLFF. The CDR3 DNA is TGTGCCAGCAGCGCCAGGGGTAATGAAAAACTGTTTTTT. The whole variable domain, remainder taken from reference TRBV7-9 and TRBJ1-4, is DTGVSQNPRHKITKRGQNVTFRCDPISEHNRLYWYRQTLGQGPEFLTYFQNEAQLEKSRLLSDRFSAERPKGSFSTLEIQRTEQGDSAMYLCASSARGNEKLFFGSGTQLSVL.

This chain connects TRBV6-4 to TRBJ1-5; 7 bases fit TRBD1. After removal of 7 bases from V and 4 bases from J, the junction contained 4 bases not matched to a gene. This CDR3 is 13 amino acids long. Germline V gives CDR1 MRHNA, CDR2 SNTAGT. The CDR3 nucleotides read TGTGCCAGCAAAGGACAGGCTAATCAGCCCCAGCATTTT. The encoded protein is CASKGQANQPQHF.

CDR3 sequence reads: CASSPRSGVLETQYF. The CDR3 bases are TGTGCCAGCTCACCACGGTCGGGGGTTTTAGAGACCCAGTACTTC. The rearrangement links TRBV18 to TRBJ2-5, with a weak D call TRBD2 (6 bases). The CDR3 is made up of 15 amino acids. In germline, CDR1 is KGHSH, CDR2 LQKENI. V lost 1 base and J lost 4, with 13 bases in between. The entire variable domain, with the rest obtained from reference TRBV18 and TRBJ2-5, is as follows: NAGVMQNPRHLVRRRGQEARLRCSPMKGHSHVYWYRQLPEEGLKFMVYLQKENIIDESGMPKERFSAEFPKEGPSILRIQQVVRGDSAAYFCASSPRSGVLETQYFGPGTRLLVL.